This TCR beta chain was captured in a study of Graves' ophthalmopathy and Graves' hyperthyroidism. Study results and limitations: For separating ophthalmopathy from stable hyperthyroidism, a 13-signature model gave 85% to 90% sensitivity and 80% to 84% specificity.

Donors with ophthalmopathy: moderate-to-severe activity, CAS ≥3, NOSPECS ≥4, duration under 3 months. From RNA, the CDR3 regions of TCR beta chains were amplified and sequenced. The workflow started with a first-round RT-PCR run with HTBI primers and then moved on to a second-round multiplex PCR. One entry per CDR3 protein, called by TCRdb with MiXCR from the multiplex PCR reads. The sample has 57,000 or so distinct CDR3 sequences; roughly half are singletons. As regards this clonotype: Its antigen is as yet unknown.

The sequenced sample consisted of peripheral blood. This receptor was identified in an adult woman with Graves' ophthalmopathy.

The CDR3 DNA sequence: TGCAGTGCTAGTGGGACAGGGTCGGACGAGCAGTACTTC. Its protein product is CSASGTGSDEQYF. V usage is TRBV20-1 and J usage is TRBJ2-7; 9 bases map to TRBD1. This CDR3 is built from 13 residues. CDR1 and CDR2 from the germline V gene are DFQATT and SNEGSKA (reference sequence). Losses at the gene ends were 3 bases for V and 5 bases for J; bases not matched to a gene: 5.